The 25 T cell receptor beta chains below were found in one sample sequenced in a study of blood T cell repertoires in COVID-19. The data were produced by immunoSEQ multiplex PCR, yet TCRdb's version contains in-frame clones alone and is incomplete. Of fewer than 200,000 clones listed, around 84% are singletons. Sequencing used PBMCs or T cells enriched from blood (not recorded which). The receptors were sampled from a man aged 45 to 65 who had recovered from COVID-19.

J is TRBJ2-7 and V is TRBV9; TRBD2 is a possible D gene (6 bases). CDR1 and CDR2 (germline): SGDLS, YYNGEE. V dropped 2 bases and J dropped 5 bases, with 11 bases sitting between them. The CDR3 is 13 residues long. CDR3 sequence (DNA): TGTGCCAGCAGCGTGGGGGACTCGCACGAGCAGTACTTC. This gives the protein CASSVGDSHEQYF.

The chain combines TRBV21-1 with TRBJ1-2; no DNA check was done on the table's D call, TRBD1. TRBV21-1 is noted as a pseudogene. This CDR3 has 14 residues. DNA of the CDR3: TGTGCCAGCAGCAAAGAAAAGACAGGGTTTGGCTACACCTTC. This sequence encodes CASSKEKTGFGYTF.

DNA for the CDR3: TGTGCCAGTTTCCAGGGCGGCTATAATTCACCCCTCCACTTT. Its translation is CASFQGGYNSPLHF. The chain has TRBV19 and TRBJ1-6; D may be TRBD1 (5 bases). CDR1 LNHDA and CDR2 SQIVND come from the germline V gene (reference sequence). Trimming removed 8 bases from V and 3 bases from J, with 11 bases in between. CDR3 length: 14 amino acids.

The rearrangement links TRBV3-1 (or the pseudogene TRBV3-2) to TRBJ1-2, with D uncertain. V was clipped by 1 base and J by 7 bases, with 7 bases between them. This CDR3 region has 12 residues. Per the germline V gene, CDR1 is LGHDT and CDR2 is YNNKEL (reference sequence). The CDR3 region has the DNA TGTGCCAGCAGCCAAGGAGGGTTTGGCTACACCTTC. Protein: CASSQGGFGYTF.

V and J are TRBV19 and TRBJ1-4, with TRBD1 identical over 9 bases. The J segment lost 5 bases and the V segment lost 8 bases, leaving 3 bases of the junction unmatched. This CDR3 comprises 13 residues. CDR1 LNHDA and CDR2 SQIVND come from the germline V gene (reference sequence). The CDR3 DNA sequence: TGTGCCAGTTGGGACAGGGAAAATGAAAAACTGTTTTTT. This translates into CASWDRENEKLFF.

V is TRBV15 and J is TRBJ2-1, with 8 bases that match TRBD2. The V gene end was trimmed by 1 base and the J gene end by 7 bases; junction bases not matched to a gene: 0. Looked up from germline, CDR1 is LNHNV and CDR2 is YYDKDF (reference sequence). CDR3 length: 13 amino acids. The CDR3: CATSRGGGNEQFF. Here the CDR3 DNA reads TGTGCCACCAGCAGAGGCGGGGGGAATGAGCAGTTCTTC.

In this sample, this clone turned up a few times. The chain couples TRBV7-2 to TRBJ1-6; D gene unclear. Germline CDR1 and CDR2: SGHTA and FQGNSA. This CDR3 region has 14 residues. V was trimmed by 5 bases and J by 7 bases, leaving 12 bases between them. The CDR3 sequence: CASSLGLPNSPLHF. Here the CDR3 DNA reads TGTGCCAGCAGCCTCGGACTTCCCAATTCACCCCTCCACTTT.

This chain links TRBV9 with TRBJ2-1, with D possibly being TRBD2 (6 bases). Germline lookup yields CDR1 SGDLS and CDR2 YYNGEE. V lost 0 bases to trimming and J lost 6 bases, with 16 bases between them. CDR3 size: 16 residues. This chain's CDR3 is CASSVDGGLRGNEQFF. DNA of the CDR3: TGTGCCAGCAGCGTAGACGGGGGACTCCGGGGCAATGAGCAGTTCTTC. The full variable domain, its missing parts supplied by reference TRBV9 and TRBJ2-1, is DSGVTQTPKHLITATGQRVTLRCSPRSGDLSVYWYQQSLDQGLQFLIQYYNGEERAKGNILERFSAQQFPDLHSELNLSSLELGDSALYFCASSVDGGLRGNEQFFGPGTRLTVL.

The chain combines TRBV2 with TRBJ2-1; 8 nucleotides agree with TRBD2. CDR3 size: 15 residues. In germline, CDR1 is SNHLY, CDR2 FYNNEI. The trim removed 6 bases at V and 2 bases at J, leaving 6 bases unmatched. The CDR3, as DNA: TGTGCCAGCAGGGTGGAAGCGGGAGCCTACAATGAGCAGTTCTTC. It encodes CASRVEAGAYNEQFF.

The chain is built from TRBV18 and TRBJ2-1; the match to TRBD1 covers 7 bases. The CDR3 covers 15 residues. Per the germline V gene, CDR1 is KGHSH and CDR2 is LQKENI. The V gene end was trimmed by 1 base and the J gene end by 4 bases; junction bases not matched to a gene: 4. The CDR3 spells CASSPRQGDYNEQFF. The CDR3 coding sequence is TGTGCCAGCTCACCACGACAGGGAGATTACAATGAGCAGTTCTTC.

In this sample, this clone turned up once. The V gene is TRBV3-1 (or the pseudogene TRBV3-2), the J gene TRBJ1-2; weak D call: TRBD1 (5 bases). In germline, CDR1 is LGHDT, CDR2 YNNKEL (reference sequence). This CDR3 is built from 12 residues. The germline V and J ends were trimmed by 4 bases and 2 bases, with 5 bases remaining between them. Here the CDR3 reads CASSRQNYGYTF. CDR3 sequence (DNA): TGTGCCAGCAGCCGACAGAACTATGGCTACACCTTC.

This sequence joins TRBV5-1 and TRBJ2-4, with 7 bases matching TRBD1. Unmatched junction bases numbered 8, after V lost 5 bases and J lost 0 bases. The CDR3 totals 16 residues. Germline V gene data show CDR1 as SGHRS and CDR2 as YFSETQ. CDR3 loop: CASSPGQTVAKNIQYF. The CDR3 nucleotides read TGCGCCAGCAGTCCGGGACAGACGGTAGCCAAAAACATTCAGTACTTC. Combining the CDR3 with reference TRBV5-1 and TRBJ2-4 gives the whole variable domain KAGVTQTPRYLIKTRGQQVTLSCSPISGHRSVSWYQQTPGQGLQFLFEYFSETQRNKGNFPGRFSGRQFSNSRSEMNVSTLELGDSALYLCASSPGQTVAKNIQYFGAGTRLSVL.

The chain is built from TRBV15 and TRBJ1-5; D remains unclear. Between the trimmed V and J ends, which lost 3 bases and 5 bases, there was a span of 5 bases. This CDR3 is 12 amino acids long. Per the germline V gene, CDR1 is LNHNV and CDR2 is YYDKDF (reference sequence). The CDR3 here is CATSSQDQPQHF. CDR3 in DNA: TGTGCCACCAGCAGCCAGGATCAGCCCCAGCATTTT.

The genes are TRBV12-3 or TRBV12-4 and TRBJ1-1; D possibly corresponds to TRBD1 (6 bases). V lost 1 base to trimming and J lost 11 bases, with 14 bases between them. This CDR3 has 13 residues. The DNA of the CDR3 is TGTGCCAGCAGTTTAGGGACAGCCCAGGAGGCTTTCTTT. The encoded protein is CASSLGTAQEAFF.

The chain recombines TRBV5-6 with TRBJ1-6, with 8 bases matching TRBD1. The CDR3 has 15 residues. With 4 bases clipped from V and 5 bases from J, the junction kept 5 bases outside the gene matches. CDR1 is SGHDT, CDR2 YYEEEE, per germline. The CDR3 is CASSGWTGNNSPLHF. In DNA, the CDR3 is TGTGCCAGCAGCGGGTGGACAGGGAATAATTCACCCCTCCACTTT.

This chain uses TRBV3-1 (or the pseudogene TRBV3-2) with TRBJ1-5; D is undetermined. Germline-derived CDR1 and CDR2 are LGHDT and YNNKEL (reference sequence). Trimming took off 3 bases at V and 2 bases at J, with 11 bases between the two ends. CDR3 length equals 15 residues. DNA of the CDR3: TGTGCCAGCAGCCAGAGTGAGAGGGGCAATCAGCCCCAGCATTTT. Translated, it gives CASSQSERGNQPQHF.

The chain uses TRBV14 and TRBJ2-7, with 9 bases lining up with TRBD2. The CDR3 covers 15 residues. V gave up 2 bases and J gave up 2 bases; unmatched junction bases: 4. Per germline, CDR1 SGHDN and CDR2 FVKESK. CDR3 nucleotide sequence: TGTGCCAGCAGCCAATGGAGCGGGGGGCCCTACGAGCAGTACTTC. This encodes CASSQWSGGPYEQYF.

The genes are TRBV3-1 (or the pseudogene TRBV3-2) and TRBJ2-1, with 9 positions matching TRBD2. This CDR3 contains 18 residues. The J segment lost 4 bases and the V segment lost 0 bases, leaving 10 bases of the junction unmatched. Germline lookup yields CDR1 LGHDT and CDR2 YNNKEL (reference sequence). CDR3 sequence reads: CASSQESPLAGQYNEQFF. In DNA, the CDR3 is TGTGCCAGCAGCCAAGAATCCCCACTAGCGGGCCAATACAATGAGCAGTTCTTC.

The chain is built from TRBV19 and TRBJ2-1, with 11 bases matching TRBD1. The CDR3 is 15 residues long. Germline assignment: CDR1 LNHDA and CDR2 SQIVND (reference sequence). The junction had 3 bases not matched to a gene; V was cut back by 3 bases and J by 5 bases. DNA of the CDR3: TGTGCCAGTAGTATTCGGACAGGGGGCAACAATGAGCAGTTCTTC. This codes for CASSIRTGGNNEQFF.

This chain connects TRBV12-5 to TRBJ1-2; D ambiguous. The V end was cut by 7 bases, the J end by 1 base, with 13 bases between. The germline V gene has CDR1 LGHNT and CDR2 FRNRAP. The CDR3 length is 14 residues. In DNA, the CDR3 is TGTGCTAGTGCCTGGTTCGGGGATAACTATGGCTACACCTTC. Its protein is CASAWFGDNYGYTF.

In DNA form, the CDR3 reads TGTGCCAGCAGCCATGACAGGGGGCCAGAAAACACCATATATTTT. This encodes CASSHDRGPENTIYF. This chain joins TRBV3-1 (or the pseudogene TRBV3-2) and TRBJ1-3, with 10 bases fitting TRBD1. CDR3 length: 15 amino acids. The junction had 5 bases not matched to a gene; V was cut back by 3 bases and J by 6 bases. CDR1 is LGHDT and CDR2 is YNNKEL in the germline V gene (reference sequence).

This clone was detected only a few times. The chain recombines TRBV4-1 with TRBJ2-1; 7 bases match TRBD2. V trimming: 1 base; J trimming: 0 bases; junction bases outside the gene matches: 3. Germline lookup yields CDR1 MGHRA and CDR2 YSYEKL. The CDR3 length is 16 residues. The CDR3 region has the DNA TGCGCCAGCAGCCAAGTCCAGCGGGGCTCCTACAATGAGCAGTTCTTC. Translation: CASSQVQRGSYNEQFF.

This sequence joins TRBV19 and TRBJ1-3, with a tentative D call TRBD1 (6 bases). V was pared by 6 bases and J by 0 bases, with 9 bases between. This CDR3 region has 14 residues. Germline-derived CDR1 and CDR2 are LNHDA and SQIVND (reference sequence). The CDR3 DNA reads TGTGCCAGTAGCACAGGGAGCTCTGGAAACACCATATATTTT. Protein product: CASSTGSSGNTIYF.

The chain joins TRBV7-9 to TRBJ1-5; 7 nucleotides agree with TRBD1. V lost 5 bases, J lost 3 bases, and 7 bases stayed unmatched. CDR1 is SEHNR, CDR2 FQNEAQ, per germline (reference sequence). The CDR3 length is 15 residues. This CDR3 reads CASSAGTAHNQPQHF. The DNA for the CDR3 is TGTGCCAGCAGCGCCGGGACAGCACACAATCAGCCCCAGCATTTT. Based on the CDR3 plus reference TRBV7-9 and TRBJ1-5, the full variable domain is DTGVSQNPRHKITKRGQNVTFRCDPISEHNRLYWYRQTLGQGPEFLTYFQNEAQLEKSRLLSDRFSAERPKGSFSTLEIQRTEQGDSAMYLCASSAGTAHNQPQHFGDGTRLSIL.

This chain links TRBV19 with TRBJ2-1, with a weak D call TRBD1 (6 bases). V shed 5 bases and J shed 0 bases, with 23 bases lying between them. Germline assignment: CDR1 LNHDA and CDR2 SQIVND (reference sequence). The CDR3 is 19 amino acids. CDR3 sequence (DNA): TGTGCCAGTAGTGGTCGGGACACAAAGCCACTCAGCTCCTACAATGAGCAGTTCTTC. Protein: CASSGRDTKPLSSYNEQFF.